The rows below give T cell receptor beta chains drawn from one sample of a study of T cells in Graves' hyperthyroidism and ophthalmopathy. TCRdb itself ran the multiplex PCR reads through MiXCR, one entry per CDR3 protein. The table shows around 420,000 distinct CDR3 sequences, with 15% to 18% occurring only once. Sequenced input: blood. These receptors all come from a woman younger than 30 with Graves' hyperthyroidism. CDR3s include the opening cysteine and the closing phenylalanine or tryptophan. A D gene is named only where the DNA matches it firmly. Rows give clone size only sometimes, using once, few, many, or a class for an expanded clone.

>TRBV13|TRBJ2-2|TRBD1|-
CASSPKRPNRGRLVTGELFF
TGTGCCAGCAGCCCTAAACGGCCTAACAGGGGGCGCCTGGTCACCGGGGAGCTGTTTTTT
>TRBV7-3|TRBJ2-7|TRBD2|few
CASSQGTSRYEQYF
TGTGCCAGCAGCCAAGGGACTAGTAGGTACGAGCAGTACTTC
>TRBV24-1|TRBJ1-5|-|-
CATSDFRGQPQHF
TGTGCCACCAGTGATTTTAGAGGTCAGCCCCAGCATTTT
>TRBV29-1|TRBJ1-2|-|-
CSVEREVKFGYTF
TGCAGCGTTGAGCGGGAAGTGAAATTTGGCTACACCTTC
>TRBV5-1|TRBJ2-7|-|many
CASSLDGSFYEQYF
TGCGCCAGCAGCTTGGACGGAAGTTTCTACGAGCAGTACTTC
>TRBV2|TRBJ1-1|-|many
CASSDDQPGVTEAFF
TGTGCCAGCAGTGATGACCAGCCGGGCGTCACTGAAGCTTTCTTT
>TRBV6-5|TRBJ2-5|-|few
CASNRGVETQYF
TGTGCCAGCAACCGGGGCGTGGAGACCCAGTACTTC
>TRBV28|TRBJ1-2|TRBD1|many
CASSLQLSGTENYGYTF
TGTGCCAGCAGTTTACAACTCTCTGGGACAGAAAACTATGGCTACACCTTC
>TRBV18|TRBJ1-1|-|-
CATTGENTEAFF
TGTGCCACCACGGGAGAGAACACTGAAGCTTTCTTT
>TRBV7-8|TRBJ2-3|TRBD2|many
CASSLVGGGGTDTQYF
TGTGCCAGCAGCTTAGTGGGCGGCGGGGGGACAGATACGCAGTATTTT
>TRBV20-1|TRBJ2-1|-|many
CSARGESSYNEQFF
TGCAGTGCTAGGGGGGAAAGCTCCTACAATGAGCAGTTCTTC
>TRBV10-3|TRBJ2-3|-|many
CAISDLTDTQYF
TGTGCCATCAGTGACCTGACAGATACGCAGTATTTT
>TRBV7-9|TRBJ1-5|TRBD1|-
CASSHTTPTGDQPQHF
TGTGCCAGCAGCCACACCACCCCGACAGGGGATCAGCCCCAGCATTTT
>TRBV29-1|TRBJ1-1|TRBD1|many
CSGGQALNTEAFF
TGCAGTGGGGGACAGGCTTTGAACACTGAAGCTTTCTTT
>TRBV18|TRBJ2-7|-|many
CASSLTGKGGAYEQYF
TGTGCCAGCTCACTAACGGGAAAAGGGGGAGCCTACGAGCAGTACTTC
>TRBV11-1|TRBJ2-5|TRBD2|-
CASSLTSGGKETQYF
TGTGCCAGCAGCTTAACTAGCGGGGGGAAAGAGACCCAGTACTTC
>TRBV4-3|TRBJ1-2|-|many
CASSQVPLSGYTF
TGCGCCAGCAGCCAAGTACCTTTGAGCGGCTACACCTTC
>TRBV29-1|TRBJ1-2|-|few
CSVEVGRTYGYTF
TGCAGCGTTGAGGTCGGGAGGACTTATGGCTACACCTTC
>TRBV19|TRBJ1-5|-|few
CASSIQRADQPQHF
TGTGCCAGTAGTATCCAGAGGGCCGATCAGCCCCAGCATTTT
>TRBV12-3/TRBV12-4|TRBJ1-2|-|many
CASSLMARDDYGYTF
TGTGCCAGCAGTTTAATGGCCAGGGATGACTATGGCTACACCTTC
>TRBV12-3/TRBV12-4|TRBJ2-7|TRBD2|many
CASTPARGGPEQYF
TGTGCCAGCACCCCTGCCCGGGGAGGGCCCGAGCAGTACTTC
>TRBV27|TRBJ2-5|TRBD2|many
CASSLGLAEQETQYF
TGTGCCAGCAGTCTGGGACTAGCGGAACAAGAGACCCAGTACTTC
>TRBV7-2|TRBJ2-7|TRBD2|-
CASSLAAGGNEQYF
TGTGCCAGCAGCTTAGCGGCGGGGGGAAACGAGCAGTACTTC
>TRBV25-1|TRBJ1-2|TRBD1|-
CASSELGQVYGYTF
TGTGCCAGCAGTGAATTGGGACAGGTATATGGCTACACCTTC
>TRBV3-1|TRBJ2-3|TRBD2|few
CASSQVTGGRTDTQYF
TGTGCCAGCAGCCAAGTCACGGGGGGAAGGACAGATACGCAGTATTTT
>TRBV27|TRBJ1-2|TRBD1|-
CASSSGQANYGHTF
TGTGCCAGCAGTTCGGGACAGGCTAACTATGGCCACACCTTC
>TRBV7-2|TRBJ1-2|TRBD1|many
CASSLQTGARISCTF
TGTGCCAGCAGCTTACAGACAGGGGCCCGTATATCCTGCACCTTC